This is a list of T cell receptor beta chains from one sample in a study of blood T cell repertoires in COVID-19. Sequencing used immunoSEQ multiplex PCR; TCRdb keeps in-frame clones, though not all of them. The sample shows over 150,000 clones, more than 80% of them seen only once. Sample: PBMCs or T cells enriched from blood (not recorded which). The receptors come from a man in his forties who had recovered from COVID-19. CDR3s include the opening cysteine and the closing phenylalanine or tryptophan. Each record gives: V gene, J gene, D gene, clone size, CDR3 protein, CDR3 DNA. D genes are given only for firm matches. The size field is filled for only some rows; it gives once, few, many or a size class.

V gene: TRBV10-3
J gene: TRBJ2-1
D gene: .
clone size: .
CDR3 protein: CAISEEDARALHNEQFF
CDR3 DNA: TGTGCCATCAGTGAGGAGGACGCGAGGGCCCTTCACAATGAGCAGTTCTTC

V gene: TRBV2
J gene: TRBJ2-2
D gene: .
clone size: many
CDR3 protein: CASSEQVISTGELFF
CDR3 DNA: TGTGCCAGCAGTGAACAGGTTATTAGCACCGGGGAGCTGTTTTTT

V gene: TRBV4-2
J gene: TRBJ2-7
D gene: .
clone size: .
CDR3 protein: CASSQVQGQDEQYF
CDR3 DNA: TGTGCCAGCAGCCAAGTCCAGGGCCAGGACGAGCAGTACTTC

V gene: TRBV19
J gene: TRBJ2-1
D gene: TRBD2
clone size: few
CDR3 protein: CASSIGLAPNEQFF
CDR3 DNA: TGTGCCAGTAGTATCGGACTAGCCCCCAATGAGCAGTTCTTC

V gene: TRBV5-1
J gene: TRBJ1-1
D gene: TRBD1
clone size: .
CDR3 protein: CASSSTLTGGNTEAFF
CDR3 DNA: TGCGCCAGCAGCTCCACCTTGACAGGGGGGAACACTGAAGCTTTCTTT

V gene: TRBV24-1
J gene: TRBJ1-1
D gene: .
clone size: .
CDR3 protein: CATSDWDTPNEAFF
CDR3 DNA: TGTGCCACCAGTGACTGGGACACCCCAAATGAAGCTTTCTTT

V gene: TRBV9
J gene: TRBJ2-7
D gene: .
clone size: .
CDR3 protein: CASSPPEGGDFHEQYF
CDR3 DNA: TGTGCCAGCAGCCCTCCGGAGGGAGGAGACTTCCACGAGCAGTACTTC

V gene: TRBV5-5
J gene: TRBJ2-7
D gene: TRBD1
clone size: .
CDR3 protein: CASSPGQGSSYEQYF
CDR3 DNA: TGTGCCAGCAGCCCCGGACAGGGCAGCTCCTACGAGCAGTACTTC

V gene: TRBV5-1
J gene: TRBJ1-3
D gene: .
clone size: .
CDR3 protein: CASSLMGDSGNTIYF
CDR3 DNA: TGCGCCAGCAGCTTGATGGGCGACTCTGGAAACACCATATATTTT

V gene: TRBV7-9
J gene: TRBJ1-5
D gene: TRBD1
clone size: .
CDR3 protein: CASSLTGTDQPQHF
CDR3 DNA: TGTGCCAGCAGCTTGACCGGGACAGATCAGCCCCAGCATTTT

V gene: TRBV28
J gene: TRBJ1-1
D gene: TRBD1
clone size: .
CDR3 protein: CASSPRQGQNTEAFF
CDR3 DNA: TGTGCCAGCAGTCCGCGACAGGGACAGAACACTGAAGCTTTCTTT

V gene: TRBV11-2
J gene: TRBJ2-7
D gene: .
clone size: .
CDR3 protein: CASSPTGVYEQYF
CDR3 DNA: TGTGCCAGCAGCCCTACGGGGGTCTACGAGCAGTACTTC

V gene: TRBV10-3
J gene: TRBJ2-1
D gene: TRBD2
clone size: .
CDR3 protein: CAIRGTSGSYNEQFF
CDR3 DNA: TGTGCCATCAGGGGGACTAGCGGCTCCTACAATGAGCAGTTCTTC

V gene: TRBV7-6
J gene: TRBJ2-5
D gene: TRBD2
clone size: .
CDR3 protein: CASSSGLAGGHGGETQYF
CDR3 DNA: TGTGCCAGCAGCTCCGGACTAGCGGGGGGGCACGGAGGAGAGACCCAGTACTTC

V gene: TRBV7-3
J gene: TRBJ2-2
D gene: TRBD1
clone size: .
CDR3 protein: CASRSTGLGTGELFF
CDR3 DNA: TGTGCCAGCAGGTCGACAGGGTTGGGAACCGGGGAGCTGTTTTTT

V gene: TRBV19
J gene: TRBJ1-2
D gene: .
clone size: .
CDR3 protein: CASSPIGGGYTF
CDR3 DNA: TGTGCCAGTAGTCCAATAGGGGGTGGCTACACCTTC

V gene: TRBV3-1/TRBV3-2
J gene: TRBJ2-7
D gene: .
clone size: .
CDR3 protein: CASSQGTYEQYF
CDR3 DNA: TGTGCCAGCAGCCAGGGCACCTACGAGCAGTACTTC

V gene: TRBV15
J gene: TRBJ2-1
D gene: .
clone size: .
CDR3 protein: CATSRSGTSYNEQFF
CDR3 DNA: TGTGCCACCAGCAGGAGCGGTACCTCCTACAATGAGCAGTTCTTC

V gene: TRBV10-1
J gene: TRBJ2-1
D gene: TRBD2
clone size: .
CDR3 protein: CASSQWASGKDEQFF
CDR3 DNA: TGCGCCAGCAGTCAGTGGGCTAGCGGGAAGGATGAGCAGTTCTTC

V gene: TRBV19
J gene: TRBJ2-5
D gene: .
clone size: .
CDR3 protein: CASSIDFSGETQYF
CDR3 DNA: TGTGCCAGTAGTATAGATTTCAGCGGGGAGACCCAGTACTTC

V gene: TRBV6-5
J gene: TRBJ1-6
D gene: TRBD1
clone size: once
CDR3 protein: CASRLTGGSNSPLHF
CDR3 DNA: TGTGCCAGCAGGCTGACAGGGGGATCAAATTCACCCCTCCACTTT

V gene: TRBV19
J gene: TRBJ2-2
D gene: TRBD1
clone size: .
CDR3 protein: CASSIGDRHRNTGELFF
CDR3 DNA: TGTGCCAGTAGTATAGGGGACAGGCATCGGAACACCGGGGAGCTGTTTTTT

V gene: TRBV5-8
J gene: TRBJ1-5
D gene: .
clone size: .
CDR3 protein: CASSLWGGLGISNQPQHF
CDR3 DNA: TGTGCCAGCAGCTTGTGGGGGGGTTTGGGGATCAGCAATCAGCCCCAGCATTTT

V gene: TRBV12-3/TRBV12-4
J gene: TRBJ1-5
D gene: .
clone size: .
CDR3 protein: CASSLIQPHPQHF
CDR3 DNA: TGTGCCAGCAGTTTAATACAGCCCCACCCCCAGCATTTT

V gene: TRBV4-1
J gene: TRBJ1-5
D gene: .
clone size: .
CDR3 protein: CASSQDRTDNQPQHF
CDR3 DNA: TGCGCCAGCAGCCAAGATCGGACAGACAATCAGCCCCAGCATTTT

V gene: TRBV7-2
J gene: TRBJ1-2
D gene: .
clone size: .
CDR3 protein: CASSLAQAQGRYGYTF
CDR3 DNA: TGTGCCAGCAGCTTAGCTCAAGCTCAGGGGCGCTATGGCTACACCTTC

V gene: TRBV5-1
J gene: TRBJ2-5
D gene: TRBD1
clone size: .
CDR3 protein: CASSSWTGGTRETQYF
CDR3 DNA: TGCGCCAGCAGCTCATGGACAGGGGGCACAAGGGAGACCCAGTACTTC

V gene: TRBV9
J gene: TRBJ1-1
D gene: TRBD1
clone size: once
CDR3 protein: CASSGESDRSYLGAFF
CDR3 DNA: TGTGCCAGCAGCGGGGAGTCGGACAGGTCCTACCTAGGAGCTTTCTTT

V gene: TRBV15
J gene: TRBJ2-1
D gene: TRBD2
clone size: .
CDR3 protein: CATKGLAGYNEQFF
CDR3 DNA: TGTGCCACCAAGGGACTAGCGGGATACAATGAGCAGTTCTTC

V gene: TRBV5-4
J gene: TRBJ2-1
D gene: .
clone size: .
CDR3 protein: CASSLAGGYEQFF
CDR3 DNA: TGTGCCAGCAGCCTGGCTGGAGGGTACGAGCAGTTCTTC

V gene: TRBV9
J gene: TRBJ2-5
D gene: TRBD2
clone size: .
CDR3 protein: CASSVSGEETQYF
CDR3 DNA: TGTGCCAGCAGCGTTAGCGGGGAAGAGACCCAGTACTTC

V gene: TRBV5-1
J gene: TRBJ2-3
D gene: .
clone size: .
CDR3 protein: CASSWDRRGGDTDTQYF
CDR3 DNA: TGCGCCAGCAGCTGGGACAGACGGGGAGGTGACACAGATACGCAGTATTTT

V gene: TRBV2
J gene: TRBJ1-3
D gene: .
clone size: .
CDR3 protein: CASSPGSSGNTIYF
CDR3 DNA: TGTGCCAGCAGCCCGGGGTCAAGTGGAAACACCATATATTTT

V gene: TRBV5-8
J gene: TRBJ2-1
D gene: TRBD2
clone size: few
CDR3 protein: CASSRERDGAYNEQFF
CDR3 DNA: TGTGCCAGCAGTCGTGAGCGGGATGGGGCCTACAATGAGCAGTTCTTC

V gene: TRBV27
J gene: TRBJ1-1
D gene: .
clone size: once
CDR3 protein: CASSRAPGNTEAFF
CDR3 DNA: TGTGCCAGCAGCCGTGCCCCGGGTAACACTGAAGCTTTCTTT

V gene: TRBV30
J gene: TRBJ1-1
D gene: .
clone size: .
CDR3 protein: CAWSVRGINTEAFF
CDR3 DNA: TGTGCCTGGAGTGTTAGGGGAATAAACACTGAAGCTTTCTTT

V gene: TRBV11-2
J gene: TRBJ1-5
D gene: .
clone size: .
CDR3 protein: CASSFGAGSNQPQHF
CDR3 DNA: TGTGCCAGCAGCTTCGGGGCGGGGAGCAATCAGCCCCAGCATTTT

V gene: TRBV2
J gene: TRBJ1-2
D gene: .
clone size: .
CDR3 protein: CASRQGDYGYTF
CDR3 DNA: TGTGCCAGCAGACAGGGTGACTATGGCTACACCTTC

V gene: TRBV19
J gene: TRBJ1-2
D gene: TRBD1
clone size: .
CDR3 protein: CASSWGQGLNGYTF
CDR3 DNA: TGTGCCAGTAGTTGGGGACAGGGACTGAATGGCTACACCTTC

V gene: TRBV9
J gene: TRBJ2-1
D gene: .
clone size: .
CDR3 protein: CASSRDNGEQFF
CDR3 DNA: TGTGCCAGCAGCCGGGACAACGGTGAGCAGTTCTTC

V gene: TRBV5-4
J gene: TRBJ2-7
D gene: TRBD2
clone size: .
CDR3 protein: CASSQAGPEYEQYF
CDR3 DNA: TGTGCCAGCAGCCAAGCGGGACCCGAGTACGAGCAGTACTTC